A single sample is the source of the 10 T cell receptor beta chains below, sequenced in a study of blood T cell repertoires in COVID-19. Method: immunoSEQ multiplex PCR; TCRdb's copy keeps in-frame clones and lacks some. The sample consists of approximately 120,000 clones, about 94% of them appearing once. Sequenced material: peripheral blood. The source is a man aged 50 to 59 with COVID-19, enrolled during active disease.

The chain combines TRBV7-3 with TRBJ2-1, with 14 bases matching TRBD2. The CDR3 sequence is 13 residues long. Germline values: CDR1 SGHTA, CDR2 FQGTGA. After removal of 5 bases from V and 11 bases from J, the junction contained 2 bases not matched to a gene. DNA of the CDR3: TGTGCCAGCAGCGGGACTAGCGGGAGACAGCAGTTCTTC. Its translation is CASSGTSGRQQFF.

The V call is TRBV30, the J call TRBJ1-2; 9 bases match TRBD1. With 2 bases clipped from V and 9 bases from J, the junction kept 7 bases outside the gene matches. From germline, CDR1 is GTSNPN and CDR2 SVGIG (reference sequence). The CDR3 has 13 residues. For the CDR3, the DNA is TGTGCCTGGAGTTCCTCACAGGGGGCTAGCTACACCTTC. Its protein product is CAWSSSQGASYTF.

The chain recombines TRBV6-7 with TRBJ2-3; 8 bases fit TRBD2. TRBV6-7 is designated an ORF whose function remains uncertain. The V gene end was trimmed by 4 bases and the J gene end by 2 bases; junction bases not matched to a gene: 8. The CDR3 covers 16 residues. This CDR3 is CASSSFSGEPTDTQYF. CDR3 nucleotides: TGTGCCAGCAGTTCGTTTAGCGGGGAGCCCACAGATACGCAGTATTTT.

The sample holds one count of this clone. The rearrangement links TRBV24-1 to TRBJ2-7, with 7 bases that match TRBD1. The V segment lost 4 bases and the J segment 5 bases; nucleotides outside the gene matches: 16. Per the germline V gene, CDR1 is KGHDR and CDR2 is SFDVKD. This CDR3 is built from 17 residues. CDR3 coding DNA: TGTGCCACCAGTGAGGATAAAGCCGGGACAGAGAAGAACGAGCAGTACGTC. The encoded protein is CATSEDKAGTEKNEQYV.

CDR3 sequence (DNA): TGTGCCAGTAGTATTAATACGGGAGGATTGGGGACCCAGTACTTC. Translating it yields CASSINTGGLGTQYF. This chain links TRBV19 with TRBJ2-5, with TRBD2 matching 7 bases. This CDR3 has 15 amino acids. The trim removed 3 bases at V and 7 bases at J, leaving 11 bases unmatched. Germline V CDR1 and CDR2: LNHDA, SQIVND (reference sequence).

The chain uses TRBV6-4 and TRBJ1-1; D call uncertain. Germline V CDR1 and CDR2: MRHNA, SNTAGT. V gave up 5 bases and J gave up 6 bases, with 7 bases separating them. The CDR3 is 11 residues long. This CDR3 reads CASSRRAEAFF. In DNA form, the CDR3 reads TGTGCCAGCAGTAGACGGGCTGAAGCTTTCTTT.

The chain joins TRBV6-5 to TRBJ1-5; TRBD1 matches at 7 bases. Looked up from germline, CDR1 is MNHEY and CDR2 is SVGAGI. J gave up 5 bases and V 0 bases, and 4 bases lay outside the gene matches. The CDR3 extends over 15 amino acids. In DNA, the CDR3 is TGTGCCAGCAGTTACTCGGCAGGGGGAGATCAGCCCCAGCATTTT. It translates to CASSYSAGGDQPQHF.

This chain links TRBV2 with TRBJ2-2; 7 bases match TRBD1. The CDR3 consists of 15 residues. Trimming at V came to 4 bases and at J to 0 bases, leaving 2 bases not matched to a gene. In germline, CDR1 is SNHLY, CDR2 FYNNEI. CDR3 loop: CASSGDSPNTGELFF. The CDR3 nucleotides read TGTGCCAGCAGTGGGGACAGCCCGAACACCGGGGAGCTGTTTTTT.

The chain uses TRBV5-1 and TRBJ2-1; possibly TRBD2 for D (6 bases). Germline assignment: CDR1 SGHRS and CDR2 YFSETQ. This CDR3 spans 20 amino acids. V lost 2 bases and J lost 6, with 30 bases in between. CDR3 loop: CASSLVPGLTRLDNINEQFF. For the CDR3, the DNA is TGCGCCAGCAGCTTAGTACCGGGACTGACCAGACTAGACAACATCAATGAGCAGTTCTTC.

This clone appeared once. The CDR3 loop is CASSFAGANQPQHF. The DNA of the CDR3 is TGTGCCAGCAGCTTTGCGGGGGCGAATCAGCCCCAGCATTTT. The chain has TRBV5-6 and TRBJ1-5, with D tentatively TRBD1 (6 bases). Trimming removed 2 bases from V and 4 bases from J, with 10 bases in between. CDR3 length equals 14 residues. From germline, CDR1 is SGHDT and CDR2 YYEEEE.